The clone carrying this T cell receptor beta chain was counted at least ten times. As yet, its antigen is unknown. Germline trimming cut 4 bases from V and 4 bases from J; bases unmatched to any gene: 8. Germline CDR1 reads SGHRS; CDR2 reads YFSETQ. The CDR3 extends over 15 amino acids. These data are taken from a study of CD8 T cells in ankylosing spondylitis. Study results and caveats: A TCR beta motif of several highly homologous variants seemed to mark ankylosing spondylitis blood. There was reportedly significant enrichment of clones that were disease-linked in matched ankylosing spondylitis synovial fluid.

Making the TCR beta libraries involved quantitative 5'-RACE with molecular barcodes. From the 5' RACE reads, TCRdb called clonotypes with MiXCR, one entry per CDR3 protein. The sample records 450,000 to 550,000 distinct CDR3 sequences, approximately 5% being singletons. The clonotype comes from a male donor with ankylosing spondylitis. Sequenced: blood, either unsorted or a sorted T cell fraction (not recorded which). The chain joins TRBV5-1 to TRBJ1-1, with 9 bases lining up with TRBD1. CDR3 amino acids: CASSAGDREATEAFF. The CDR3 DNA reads TGCGCCAGCAGCGCCGGGGACAGGGAAGCCACTGAAGCTTTCTTT.